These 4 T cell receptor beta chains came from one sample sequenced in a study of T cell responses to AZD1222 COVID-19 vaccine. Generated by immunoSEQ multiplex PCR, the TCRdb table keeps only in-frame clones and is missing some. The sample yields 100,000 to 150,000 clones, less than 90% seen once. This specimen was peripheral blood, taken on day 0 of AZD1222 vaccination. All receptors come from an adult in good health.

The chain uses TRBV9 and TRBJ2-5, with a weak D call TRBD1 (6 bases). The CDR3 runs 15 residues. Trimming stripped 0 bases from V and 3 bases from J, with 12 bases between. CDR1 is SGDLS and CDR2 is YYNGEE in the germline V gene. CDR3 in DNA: TGTGCCAGCAGCGTAGCTACCGGACAGAAAGAGACCCAGTACTTC. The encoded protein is CASSVATGQKETQYF.

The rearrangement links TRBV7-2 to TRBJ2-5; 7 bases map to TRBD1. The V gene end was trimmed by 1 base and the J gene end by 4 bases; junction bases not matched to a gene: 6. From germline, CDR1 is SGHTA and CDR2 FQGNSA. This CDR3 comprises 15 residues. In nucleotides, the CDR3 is TGTGCCAGCAGCTTAGGAGTCAGGGGGTTAGAGACCCAGTACTTC. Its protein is CASSLGVRGLETQYF.

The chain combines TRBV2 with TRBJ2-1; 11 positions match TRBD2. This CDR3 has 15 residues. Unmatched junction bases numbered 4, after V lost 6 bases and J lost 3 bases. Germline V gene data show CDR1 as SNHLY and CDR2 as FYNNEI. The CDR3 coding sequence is TGTGCCAGCAGGGCACTAGCGGGAGTCTACAATGAGCAGTTCTTC. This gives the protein CASRALAGVYNEQFF.

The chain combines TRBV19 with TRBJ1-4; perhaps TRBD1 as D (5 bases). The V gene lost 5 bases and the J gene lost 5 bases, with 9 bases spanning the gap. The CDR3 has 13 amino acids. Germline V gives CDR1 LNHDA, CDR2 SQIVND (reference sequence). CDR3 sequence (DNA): TGTGCCAGTAGTGGTCCAGGGAATGAAAAACTGTTTTTT. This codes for CASSGPGNEKLFF.